The 17 T cell receptor beta chains below were found in one sample sequenced in a study of beta chain features in type 1 diabetes. Isolated RNA was reverse transcribed in full, so expressed TCRB transcripts were sequenced. TCRdb's table, derived via immunoSEQ multiplex PCR, lists solely in-frame clones and lacks some. The table includes some 160,000 clones, approximately 9.9% detected once. Sequenced: central memory CD4+ T cells from blood. These TCRs come from a woman aged 18-30 years in good health.

The chain couples TRBV5-4 to TRBJ2-5; D is unresolved. The CDR3 is 14 amino acids. CDR1 SGHNT and CDR2 YYREEE come from the germline V gene (reference sequence). V lost 2 bases and J lost 0, with 8 bases in between. For the CDR3, the DNA is TGTGCCAGCAGCTTACGGTACGACCAAGAGACCCAGTACTTC. This gives the protein CASSLRYDQETQYF.

With regard to this clone: This same CDR3 is encoded by further DNA sequences in the sample. The rearrangement links TRBV5-1 to TRBJ2-1; TRBD1 matches at 8 bases. Trimming cost V 0 bases and J 5 bases; bases outside gene matches: 1. Looked up from germline, CDR1 is SGHRS and CDR2 is YFSETQ. The CDR3 sequence is 14 residues long. Written as DNA, the CDR3 is TGCGCCAGCAGCTTGGGACAGGGGAACAATGAGCAGTTCTTC. This encodes CASSLGQGNNEQFF.

The chain couples TRBV30 to TRBJ1-1, with 7 bases fitting TRBD1. Trimming removed 3 bases from V and 6 bases from J; junction bases left unmatched: 4. The CDR3 is made up of 12 amino acids. Germline V gene sequence: CDR1 GTSNPN, CDR2 SVGIG (reference sequence). CDR3: CAWSLGTAEAFF. The CDR3 DNA is TGTGCCTGGAGCCTAGGGACAGCTGAAGCTTTCTTT.

This clone showed up just a few times. This chain uses TRBV2 with TRBJ1-5, with 8 bases matching TRBD1. The J segment lost 3 bases and the V segment lost 8 bases, leaving 6 bases of the junction unmatched. Germline V CDR1 and CDR2: SNHLY, FYNNEI. This CDR3 is 14 amino acids long. CDR3 protein: CASARTGYNQPQHF. CDR3 bases: TGTGCCAGCGCAAGGACAGGGTACAATCAGCCCCAGCATTTT.

This clone was counted between two and nine times. The genes are TRBV6-5 and TRBJ1-2; 9 nucleotides line up with TRBD1. CDR1 MNHEY and CDR2 SVGAGI come from the germline V gene. V shed 6 bases, J shed 2 bases, and the junction held 7 bases outside the gene matches. The CDR3 spans 15 residues. The chain's CDR3 is CASRNTGGANYGYTF. The CDR3 bases are TGTGCCAGCAGAAATACAGGGGGCGCGAACTATGGCTACACCTTC.

This clone was seen repeatedly, ten times or more. Additional DNA sequences in this sample encode the identical CDR3. The chain has TRBV6-5 and TRBJ2-7; tentative D call: TRBD2 (5 bases). The CDR3 spans 13 residues. Trimming took off 4 bases at V and 6 bases at J, with 13 bases between the two ends. The germline gives CDR1 MNHEY, CDR2 SVGAGI. The CDR3 loop is CASSSPGSSEQYF. In DNA, the CDR3 is TGTGCCAGCAGTTCCCCTGGGAGCTCCGAGCAGTACTTC.

This clone was found a few times. V and J are TRBV11-1 and TRBJ2-4; tentatively, D is TRBD2 (6 bases). The germline V and J ends were trimmed by 5 bases and 7 bases, with 15 bases remaining between them. Germline values: CDR1 SGHAT, CDR2 FQDESV (reference sequence). This CDR3 is built from 14 residues. The CDR3 is CASSQSSGGNIQYF. The CDR3 nucleotides read TGTGCCAGCAGCCAGAGCTCCGGAGGGAACATTCAGTACTTC. The variable domain in full, completed from reference TRBV11-1 and TRBJ2-4, reads EAEVAQSPRYKITEKSQAVAFWCDPISGHATLYWYRQILGQGPELLVQFQDESVVDDSQLPKDRFSAERLKGVDSTLKIQPAELGDSAMYLCASSQSSGGNIQYFGAGTRLSVL.

Comments on this clone: Compared with germline, one end of the junction differs, possibly owing to a read error. The rearrangement joins TRBV2 to TRBJ2-5; D gene unclear. The CDR3 runs 11 residues. From germline, CDR1 is SNHLY and CDR2 FYNNEI. CDR3 sequence reads: CASSDHETQYF. The CDR3 DNA reads as TGTGCCAGCAGTGACCATGAGACCCAGTACTTC.

The chain has TRBV7-9 and TRBJ1-6; D might be TRBD1 (6 bases). The germline V gene has CDR1 SEHNR and CDR2 FQNEAQ (reference sequence). The CDR3 contains 11 residues. CDR3 coding DNA: TGTGCACAGGGACGAGGTTCACCCCTCCACTTT. It codes for CAQGRGSPLHF.

This clone was counted between two and nine times. The genes are TRBV7-9 and TRBJ2-1; 7 nucleotides match TRBD1. The germline V gene has CDR1 SEHNR and CDR2 FQNEAQ (reference sequence). With 5 bases clipped from V and 0 bases from J, the junction kept 10 bases outside the gene matches. The CDR3 loop spans 17 amino acids. CDR3 region: CASSPPGQASSYNEQFF. In DNA form, the CDR3 reads TGTGCCAGCAGCCCGCCCGGACAGGCGAGCTCCTACAATGAGCAGTTCTTC.

As for this clone: One end of the junction fails to match germline, which may point to a read error. The rearrangement links TRBV7-7 to TRBJ2-1, with D unresolved. Germline CDR1 SSHAT, CDR2 FNYEAQ (reference sequence). CDR3 length: 14 residues. The CDR3: CASSLGRESNEQFF. DNA for the CDR3: TGTGCTAGCAGCTTAGGCCGAGAGAGCAATGAGCAGTTCTTC.

There are many counts of this clone. The chain uses TRBV7-2 and TRBJ1-6; D is unresolved. With 2 bases removed from V and 0 bases from J, the gap between germline ends came to 5 bases. This CDR3 is built from 15 residues. The germline V gene encodes CDR1 SGHTA and CDR2 FQGNSA. The CDR3 nucleotides are TGTGCCAGCAGCTTAATGAGCTCCTATAATTCACCCCTCCACTTT. Its translation: CASSLMSSYNSPLHF.

This clone was counted a few times. The rearrangement links TRBV30 to TRBJ2-1; 9 bases fit TRBD2. V trimming: 4 bases; J trimming: 5 bases; junction bases outside the gene matches: 6. CDR1 and CDR2 from the germline V gene are GTSNPN and SVGIG (reference sequence). The CDR3 extends over 14 amino acids. This CDR3 reads CAWNGGRENNEQFF. CDR3 nucleotide sequence: TGTGCCTGGAATGGCGGGAGGGAGAACAATGAGCAGTTCTTC.

This clone has more than one count but fewer than ten. V and J are TRBV7-2 and TRBJ1-6; unclear D gene. CDR3 length: 15 residues. Germline V lookup: CDR1 SGHTA, CDR2 FQGNSA. V lost 6 bases, J lost 5 bases, and 14 bases lay in between. CDR3 region: CASSLERVDNSPLHF. In nucleotides, the CDR3 is TGTGCCAGCAGTCTAGAGAGGGTCGATAATTCACCCCTCCACTTT.

The CDR3 loop reads CASSRSGTVTNTGELFF. CDR3 sequence (DNA): TGTGCCAGCAGCCGCTCCGGGACAGTAACGAACACCGGGGAGCTGTTTTTT. The rearrangement links TRBV14 to TRBJ2-2, with 7 bases aligning to TRBD1. The V segment lost 4 bases and the J segment 0 bases; nucleotides outside the gene matches: 8. From germline, CDR1 is SGHDN and CDR2 FVKESK. The CDR3 covers 17 residues. The entire variable domain, with the rest obtained from reference TRBV14 and TRBJ2-2, is as follows: EAGVTQFPSHSVIEKGQTVTLRCDPISGHDNLYWYRRVMGKEIKFLLHFVKESKQDESGMPNNRFLAERTGGTYSTLKVQPAELEDSGVYFCASSRSGTVTNTGELFFGEGSRLTVL.

This clone was seen only a few times. V usage is TRBV4-2 and J usage is TRBJ1-5, with D hard to call. The CDR3 sequence is 17 residues long. Germline V gene data show CDR1 as LGHNA and CDR2 as YNFKEQ. Trimming shortened V by 0 bases and J by 0 bases, and 12 bases separated the two germline ends. CDR3 coding DNA: TGTGCCAGCAGCCAAGAAGGGCAGCGGGATAGCAATCAGCCCCAGCATTTT. Translation: CASSQEGQRDSNQPQHF.

The chain employs TRBV5-6 and TRBJ1-1; D is unclear. V was trimmed by 4 bases and J by 8 bases, leaving 9 bases between them. This CDR3 has 11 residues. Germline loops: CDR1 SGHDT, CDR2 YYEEEE. As DNA, the CDR3 is TGTGCCAGCAGCCTTGGCAGGGAAGCTTTCTTT. It yields the protein CASSLGREAFF.